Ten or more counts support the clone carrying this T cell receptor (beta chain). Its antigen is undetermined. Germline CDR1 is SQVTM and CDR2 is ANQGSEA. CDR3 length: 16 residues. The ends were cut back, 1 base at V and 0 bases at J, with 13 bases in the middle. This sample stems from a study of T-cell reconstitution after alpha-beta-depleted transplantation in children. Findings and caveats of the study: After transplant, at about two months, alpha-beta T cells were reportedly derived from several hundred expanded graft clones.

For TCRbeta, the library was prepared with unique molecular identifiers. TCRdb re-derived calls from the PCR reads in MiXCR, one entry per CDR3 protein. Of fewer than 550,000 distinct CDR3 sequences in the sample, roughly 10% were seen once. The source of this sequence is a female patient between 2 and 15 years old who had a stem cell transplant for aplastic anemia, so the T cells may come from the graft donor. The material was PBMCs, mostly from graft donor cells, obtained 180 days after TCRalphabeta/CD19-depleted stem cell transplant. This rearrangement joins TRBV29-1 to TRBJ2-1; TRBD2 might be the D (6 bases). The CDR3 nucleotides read TGCAGCGTTGAAGCGTACAGCGGGCCCTCCTACAATGAGCAGTTCTTC. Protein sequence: CSVEAYSGPSYNEQFF.